The rows below give T cell receptor beta chains drawn from one sample of a study of T cells after yellow fever vaccination. TCRdb reprocessed the 5' RACE reads with MiXCR, giving one entry per CDR3 protein. The data contain approximately 300,000 distinct CDR3 sequences, 13% of them singletons. The sequences come from CD4+ T cells sorted from PBMCs, collected 45 days after the yellow fever booster vaccination. All receptors come from a man younger than 45 who received the YFV17D yellow fever vaccine. CDR3s include the opening cysteine and the closing phenylalanine or tryptophan. The order of the fields is clone size, D gene, V gene, J gene, CDR3 DNA, CDR3 protein. A D gene is named only where the DNA matches it firmly. The listing skips clone size in some rows; elsewhere it reads once, few, many or a size class.

-	-	TRBV10-1	TRBJ2-1	TGCGCCAGCGACAAGTCTGCACACCACAATGAGCAGTTCTTC	CASDKSAHHNEQFF
-	-	TRBV28	TRBJ2-5	TGTGCCAGCAGGAAGCAAGAGACCCAGTACTTC	CASRKQETQYF
-	-	TRBV7-2	TRBJ2-7	TGTGCCAGCAGCTTGAGACGGGGAAATACTTACGAGCAGTACTTC	CASSLRRGNTYEQYF
-	-	TRBV2	TRBJ2-2	TGTGCCAGCAGTGTACAGGGTAACACCGGGGAGCTGTTTTTT	CASSVQGNTGELFF
-	TRBD2	TRBV5-1	TRBJ2-3	TGCGCCAGCAGCCCTGGACTAGCGGGGCCAGGGACAGATACGCAGTATTTT	CASSPGLAGPGTDTQYF
few	TRBD1	TRBV4-2	TRBJ1-5	TGTGCCAGCAGCCAGGAGGACAGGGAAATTTATCAGCCCCAGCATTTT	CASSQEDREIYQPQHF
few	-	TRBV4-3	TRBJ2-6	TGCGCCAGCAGCCAAGGCTGGCTGGGGGCCAACGTCCTGACTTTC	CASSQGWLGANVLTF
few	-	TRBV7-3	TRBJ2-3	TGTGCCAGCAGCTTACGTGGACTAAGTCTGAGCACAGATACGCAGTATTTT	CASSLRGLSLSTDTQYF
few	-	TRBV28	TRBJ1-6	TGTGCCAGCAGTTTAAGCGACAGACCGAGTTCACCCCTCCACTTT	CASSLSDRPSSPLHF
few	TRBD1	TRBV7-2	TRBJ1-2	TGTGCCAGCAGCTTCCAGGGGGGGACAGGGGGCGGCTATGGCTACACCTTC	CASSFQGGTGGGYGYTF
-	TRBD2	TRBV20-1	TRBJ2-1	TGCAGTGCTACCCGGGGGGGCGGGAGTTCGGAGCAGTTCTTC	CSATRGGGSSEQFF
-	TRBD2	TRBV3-1	TRBJ2-1	TGTGCCAGCAGCCAAGTGGAGGGGGGGACTAGGTTCTTC	CASSQVEGGTRFF
-	-	TRBV7-9	TRBJ2-1	TGTGCCAGCACCTCTAGTGGAAGCAATGAGCAGTTCTTC	CASTSSGSNEQFF
-	-	TRBV27	TRBJ2-3	TGTGCCAGCAGCCACGCCTCCACAGATACGCAGTATTTT	CASSHASTDTQYF
few	-	TRBV5-1	TRBJ2-4	TGCGCCAGCAGCTTGGCTGGGCCAGCCAAAAACATTCAGTACTTC	CASSLAGPAKNIQYF
many	-	TRBV12-3/TRBV12-4	TRBJ2-3	TGTGCCAGCAGTTTGCTAGCGCCTAGCACAGATACGCAGTATTTT	CASSLLAPSTDTQYF
-	-	TRBV29-1	TRBJ2-1	TGCAGCGGTGGACACGACTCCTACAATGAGCAGTTCTTC	CSGGHDSYNEQFF
-	-	TRBV20-1	TRBJ2-2	TGCAGTGCTAGAAGGTGGGAGAACACCGGGGAGCTGTTTTTT	CSARRWENTGELFF
many	-	TRBV12-3/TRBV12-4	TRBJ2-1	TGTGCCAGCAATAATCGGGAGTCCTACAATGAGCAGTTCTTC	CASNNRESYNEQFF
-	-	TRBV29-1	TRBJ2-3	TGCAGCGCGACGAGAGGGGGTTCTTCAAGCACAGATACGCAGTATTTT	CSATRGGSSSTDTQYF
few	TRBD1	TRBV19	TRBJ2-7	TGTGCCAGTAGTGGAAACAGGGGGAACTATGTCGAGCAGTACTTC	CASSGNRGNYVEQYF
few	-	TRBV2	TRBJ1-1	TGTGCCAGCAGTGTGGGGCGAACTGAAGCTTTCTTT	CASSVGRTEAFF
-	-	TRBV5-5	TRBJ1-1	TGTGCCAGCACTTTGGTAAGGGGGATCCTCAGCACTGAAGCTTTCTTT	CASTLVRGILSTEAFF
few	TRBD1	TRBV28	TRBJ2-7	TGTGCCAGCAGCAGTGCCGGGACAGGGCTGTACGAGCAGTACTTC	CASSSAGTGLYEQYF
few	-	TRBV4-3	TRBJ1-5	TGCGCCAGCAGCCAAGAATGGGGGGATCAGCCCCAGCATTTT	CASSQEWGDQPQHF
few	-	TRBV3-1	TRBJ2-7	TGTGCCAGCACCGCGAAGGGGGAGCAGTACTTC	CASTAKGEQYF
few	-	TRBV13	TRBJ2-3	TGTGCCAGCAGCTTAACGGCGGAGCGCACAGATACGCAGTATTTT	CASSLTAERTDTQYF
-	-	TRBV7-2	TRBJ1-2	TGTGCCAGCAGTCCTAACACGGTCCGGCTTAACTATGGCTACACCTTC	CASSPNTVRLNYGYTF
few	-	TRBV6-5	TRBJ2-3	TGTGCCAGCAGTTACGGCGGGGTTTACACAGATACGCAGTATTTT	CASSYGGVYTDTQYF
-	-	TRBV7-9	TRBJ1-5	TGTGCCAGCAGAGGCACAGGGCACTATCAGCCCCAGCATTTT	CASRGTGHYQPQHF
-	-	TRBV5-1	TRBJ2-3	TGCGCCAGCAGCTTGGCTCGGGTAGTCCTTCCTACAGATACGCAGTATTTT	CASSLARVVLPTDTQYF
-	-	TRBV24-1	TRBJ2-3	TGTGCCACCAGTGATTTGCCGACCACAGATACGCAGTATTTT	CATSDLPTTDTQYF
-	-	TRBV11-2	TRBJ1-4	TGTGCCAGCAGCTTAGAGGCGGCCGGTGAAAAACTGTTTTTT	CASSLEAAGEKLFF
few	-	TRBV20-1	TRBJ2-3	TGCAGTGCTAGTTTTCCAGATACGCAGTATTTT	CSASFPDTQYF
many	-	TRBV29-1	TRBJ2-1	TGCAGCGTTGGTAGGAGTAACAATGAGCAGTTCTTC	CSVGRSNNEQFF
few	-	TRBV5-1	TRBJ1-2	TGCGCCAGCAGCGAAGGACACTCTAACTATGGCTACACCTTC	CASSEGHSNYGYTF
-	-	TRBV7-2	TRBJ2-3	TGTGCCAGCAGCGAGCCCCCCACAGATACGCAGTATTTT	CASSEPPTDTQYF
few	TRBD1	TRBV5-1	TRBJ2-7	TGCGCCAGCAGCGCGAGGACAGGAGCCTCCTACGAGCAGTACTTC	CASSARTGASYEQYF
few	-	TRBV7-9	TRBJ2-3	TGTGCCAGCAGCTCTGGCCCCGGGACTTCCTTTGGAGATACGCAGTATTTT	CASSSGPGTSFGDTQYF